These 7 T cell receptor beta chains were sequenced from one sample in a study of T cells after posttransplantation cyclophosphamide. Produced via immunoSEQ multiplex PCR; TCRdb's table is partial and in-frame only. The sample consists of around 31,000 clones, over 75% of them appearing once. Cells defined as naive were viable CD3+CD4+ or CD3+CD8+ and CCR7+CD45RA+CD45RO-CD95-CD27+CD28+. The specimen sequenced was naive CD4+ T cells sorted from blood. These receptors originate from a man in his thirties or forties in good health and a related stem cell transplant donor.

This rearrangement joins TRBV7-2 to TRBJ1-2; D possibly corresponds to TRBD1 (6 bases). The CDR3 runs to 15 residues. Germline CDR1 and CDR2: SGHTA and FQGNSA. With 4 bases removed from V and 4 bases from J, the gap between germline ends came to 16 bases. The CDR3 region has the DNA TGTGCCAGCAGCTCATCAGGGGTCTCGGGCTATGGCTACACCTTC. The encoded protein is CASSSSGVSGYGYTF.

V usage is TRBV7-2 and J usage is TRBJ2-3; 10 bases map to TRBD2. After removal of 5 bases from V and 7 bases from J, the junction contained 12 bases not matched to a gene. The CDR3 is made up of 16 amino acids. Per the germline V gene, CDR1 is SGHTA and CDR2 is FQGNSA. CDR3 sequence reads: CASSPLLAGLGNTQYF. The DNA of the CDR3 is TGTGCCAGCAGCCCCCTACTAGCGGGGCTGGGGAATACGCAGTATTTT.

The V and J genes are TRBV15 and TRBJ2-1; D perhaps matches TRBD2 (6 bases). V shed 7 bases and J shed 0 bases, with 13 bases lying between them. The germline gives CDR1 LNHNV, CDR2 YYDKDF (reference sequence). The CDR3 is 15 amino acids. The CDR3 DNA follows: TGTGCCACCACCGCGCGGGGAAGCTCCTACAATGAGCAGTTCTTC. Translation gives CATTARGSSYNEQFF.

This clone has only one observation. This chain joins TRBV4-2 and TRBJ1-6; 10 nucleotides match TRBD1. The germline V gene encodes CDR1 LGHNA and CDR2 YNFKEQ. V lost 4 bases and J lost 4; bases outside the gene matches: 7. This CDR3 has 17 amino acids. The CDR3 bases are TGTGCCAGCAGCCGACCCGGGACAGGGGAATATAATTCACCCCTCCACTTT. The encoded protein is CASSRPGTGEYNSPLHF.

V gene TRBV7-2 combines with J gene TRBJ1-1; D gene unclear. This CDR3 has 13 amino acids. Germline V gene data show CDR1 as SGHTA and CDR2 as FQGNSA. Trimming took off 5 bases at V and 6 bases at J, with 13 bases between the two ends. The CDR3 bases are TGTGCCAGCAGCCCAGACATGGGCGCTGAAGCTTTCTTT. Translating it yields CASSPDMGAEAFF. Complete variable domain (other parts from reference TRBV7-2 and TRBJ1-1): GAGVSQSPSNKVTEKGKDVELRCDPISGHTALYWYRQSLGQGLEFLIYFQGNSAPDKSGLPSDRFSAERTGGSVSTLTIQRTQQEDSAVYLCASSPDMGAEAFFGQGTRLTVV.

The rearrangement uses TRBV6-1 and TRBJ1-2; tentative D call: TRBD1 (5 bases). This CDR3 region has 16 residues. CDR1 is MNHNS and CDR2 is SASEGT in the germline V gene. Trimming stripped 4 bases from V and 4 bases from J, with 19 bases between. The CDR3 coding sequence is TGTGCCAGCAGTGCTCCCTCGGCAGGGTCTTCCTATGGCTACACCTTC. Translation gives CASSAPSAGSSYGYTF.

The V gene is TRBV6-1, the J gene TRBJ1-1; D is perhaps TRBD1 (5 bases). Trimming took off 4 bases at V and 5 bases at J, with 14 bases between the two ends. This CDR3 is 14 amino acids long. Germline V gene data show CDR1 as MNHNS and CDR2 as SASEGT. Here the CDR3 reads CASSVPGITTEAFF. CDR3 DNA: TGTGCCAGCAGTGTTCCAGGGATAACGACTGAAGCTTTCTTT.